This is a list of T cell receptor beta chains from one sample in a study of T cell changes during pregnancy in multiple sclerosis. Assay: immunoSEQ multiplex PCR; the TCRdb copy retains only in-frame clones and omits some. The table shows about 67,000 clones, with about nine tenths occurring only once. The sequences come from peripheral blood, collected in the first trimester of pregnancy. The source of these receptors is a female donor with multiple sclerosis, enrolled in a pregnancy study. Each CDR3 is given with its conserved first and last residue. The order of the fields is V gene, J gene, D gene, clone size, CDR3 protein, CDR3 DNA. The D gene is left open where the match is weak. Size values are once, few and many counts, or a class for expanded clones, and some rows have none.

>TRBV27|TRBJ1-1|.|.
CASSSLGRVTEAFF
TGTGCCAGCAGTTCCCTAGGGAGGGTAACTGAAGCTTTCTTT
>TRBV2|TRBJ2-6|.|once
CASTTGLDRTGANVLTF
TGTGCCAGCACAACTGGGTTAGACAGGACTGGGGCCAACGTCCTGACTTTC
>TRBV30|TRBJ2-7|.|once
CAWRRRGDLPGQYF
TGTGCCTGGAGACGGAGGGGCGATCTCCCGGGGCAGTACTTC
>TRBV19|TRBJ1-5|.|.
CASSIEGIEGQPQHF
TGTGCCAGTAGTATCGAGGGTATAGAAGGTCAGCCCCAGCATTTT
>TRBV5-4|TRBJ2-1|.|.
CASSMGLPDEQFF
TGTGCCAGCAGCATGGGACTCCCGGATGAGCAGTTCTTC
>TRBV6-5|TRBJ1-4|TRBD1|.
CASSASDRVSQKLFF
TGTGCCAGCAGTGCATCAGACAGGGTATCACAAAAACTGTTTTTT
>TRBV19|TRBJ2-2|TRBD2|once
CASSILSGGLTGELFF
TGTGCCAGTAGTATACTAAGCGGGGGGCTCACCGGGGAGCTGTTTTTT
>TRBV7-3|TRBJ2-6|.|.
CASSSLLQSSSGANVLTF
TGTGCCAGCAGCTCCCTCTTACAGTCCTCCTCTGGGGCCAACGTCCTGACTTTC
>TRBV18|TRBJ2-3|.|.
CASSPRRADTQYF
TGTGCCAGCTCACCACGGAGGGCAGATACGCAGTATTTT
>TRBV5-4|TRBJ1-1|.|.
CASSPGGQLNTEAFF
TGTGCCAGCAGCCCTGGCGGACAGCTGAACACTGAAGCTTTCTTT
>TRBV11-2|TRBJ2-4|.|.
CASSLVSSGVAKNIQYF
TGTGCCAGCAGCTTAGTGAGTAGCGGAGTAGCCAAAAACATTCAGTACTTC
>TRBV19|TRBJ1-5|.|once
CASKVPGNQPQHF
TGTGCCAGTAAGGTCCCGGGAAATCAGCCCCAGCATTTT
>TRBV27|TRBJ2-3|.|.
CASSSMTKLTQYF
TGTGCCAGCAGTTCCATGACTAAACTCACGCAGTATTTT
>TRBV9|TRBJ1-1|.|.
CASSGGGFAEAFF
TGTGCCAGCAGCGGGGGGGGTTTTGCTGAAGCTTTCTTT
>TRBV18|TRBJ2-4|.|.
CASSPADRQLAKNIQYF
TGTGCCAGCTCACCAGCAGACAGACAGCTAGCCAAAAACATTCAGTACTTC
>TRBV28|TRBJ1-5|.|.
CATQGRGHQPQHF
TGTGCCACCCAGGGGAGGGGCCATCAGCCCCAGCATTTT
>TRBV4-1|TRBJ1-2|TRBD1|.
CASSQDSGGQGRGYTF
TGCGCCAGCAGCCAAGATTCGGGGGGACAGGGTCGTGGCTACACCTTC
>TRBV6-1|TRBJ1-2|TRBD1|.
CASRTGGTDYGYTF
TGTGCCAGCAGGACAGGGGGCACGGACTATGGCTACACCTTC
>TRBV9|TRBJ2-7|TRBD2|once
CASSIGAGGYPSYEQYF
TGTGCCAGCAGCATAGGGGCGGGGGGGTACCCCTCCTACGAGCAGTACTTC
>TRBV5-1|TRBJ2-5|TRBD1|once
CASSLGQGTGETQYF
TGCGCCAGCAGCTTGGGACAGGGAACTGGGGAGACCCAGTACTTC
>TRBV25-1|TRBJ2-1|TRBD2|.
CASSDLLADIYNEQFF
TGTGCCAGCAGTGACCTTCTAGCGGATATCTACAATGAGCAGTTCTTC